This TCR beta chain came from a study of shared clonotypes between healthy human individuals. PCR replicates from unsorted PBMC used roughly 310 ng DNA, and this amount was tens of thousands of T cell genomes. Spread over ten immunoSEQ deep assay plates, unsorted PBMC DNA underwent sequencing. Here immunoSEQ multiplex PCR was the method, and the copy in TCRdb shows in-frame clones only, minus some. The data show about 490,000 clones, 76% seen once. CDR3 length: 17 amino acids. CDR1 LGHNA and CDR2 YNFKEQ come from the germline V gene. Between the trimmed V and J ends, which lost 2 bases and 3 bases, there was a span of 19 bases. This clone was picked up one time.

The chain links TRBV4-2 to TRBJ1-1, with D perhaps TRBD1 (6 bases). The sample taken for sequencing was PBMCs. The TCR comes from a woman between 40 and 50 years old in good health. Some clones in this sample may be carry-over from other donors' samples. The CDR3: CASSQSLSGAGDTEAFF. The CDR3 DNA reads TGTGCCAGCAGCCAATCTCTTTCGGGGGCTGGGGACACTGAAGCTTTCTTT.